The 20 T cell receptor beta chains below all came from one sample that was sequenced in a study of regulatory T cells in long-lasting Graves disease. Arm-PCR of CDR3 regions and iRepertoire HTBI primers were the basis on which TCR beta libraries were built. MiXCR, applied by TCRdb to the multiplex PCR reads, yields one record per CDR3 protein. The table shows about 430,000 distinct CDR3 sequences, with roughly 23% occurring only once. The time point denotes: persistent/refractory GD, antithyroid drugs over 5 years with positive TRAb. Making the TCR library involved RNA that had been extracted from PBMCs. The sequenced sample was peripheral blood mononuclear cells (PBMCs), obtained when the disease was refractory, from a patient treated with antithyroid drugs. Receptors originate from a female donor with Graves disease.

Concerning this clonotype: At one end the junction does not follow the germline gene, possibly because of a read error. The chain links TRBV19 to TRBJ2-2; maybe TRBD2 (5 bases). Germline V gene sequence: CDR1 LNHDA, CDR2 SQIVND (reference sequence). The CDR3 is 15 amino acids. The CDR3 coding sequence is TGTGCCAGTAGTATGGGTTCGTCGAGCACCGGGGAGCTGTCTTTT. It yields the protein CASSMGSSSTGELSF.

The V and J genes are TRBV2 and TRBJ1-5, with D perhaps matching TRBD1 (5 bases). Between the trimmed V and J ends, which lost 8 bases and 4 bases, there was a span of 21 bases. There are 16 residues in the CDR3. Per germline, CDR1 SNHLY and CDR2 FYNNEI. This CDR3 is CASGKDILMDNQPQHF. In DNA form, the CDR3 reads TGTGCCAGCGGTAAGGACATCCTGATGGATAATCAGCCCCAGCATTTT. Combining the CDR3 with reference TRBV2 and TRBJ1-5 gives the whole variable domain EPEVTQTPSHQVTQMGQEVILRCVPISNHLYFYWYRQILGQKVEFLVSFYNNEISEKSEIFDDQFSVERPDGSNFTLKIRSTKLEDSAMYFCASGKDILMDNQPQHFGDGTRLSIL.

This clonotype has a handful of counts. This chain uses TRBV6-1 with TRBJ2-4; tentatively, D is TRBD1 (5 bases). V was pared by 3 bases and J by 0 bases, with 12 bases between. The CDR3 spans 16 residues. Germline V gene sequence: CDR1 MNHNS, CDR2 SASEGT. The CDR3 reads CASSDGARLAKNIQYF. The CDR3 DNA reads as TGTGCCAGCAGTGATGGGGCTAGACTAGCCAAAAACATTCAGTACTTC.

The chain joins TRBV18 to TRBJ1-1; TRBD1 matches 8 bases. Germline V gene lookup returns CDR1 KGHSH and CDR2 LQKENI. Unmatched junction bases numbered 9, after V lost 5 bases and J lost 4 bases. The CDR3 length is 15 residues. Written as DNA, the CDR3 is TGTGCCAGCTCATTAGGACAGGGTTTGAGCACTGAAGCTTTCTTT. Its translation: CASSLGQGLSTEAFF.

This clonotype appeared many times. The chain carries TRBV20-1 and TRBJ2-5; no reliable D call. The CDR3 is made up of 12 amino acids. The germline gives CDR1 DFQATT, CDR2 SNEGSKA (reference sequence). V shed 2 bases and J shed 0 bases, with 4 bases lying between them. The CDR3 region is CSARRNQETQYF. DNA for the CDR3: TGCAGTGCTAGACGGAACCAAGAGACCCAGTACTTC.

The sample holds many counts of this clonotype. The chain employs TRBV6-2 or TRBV6-3 and TRBJ2-7; TRBD2 is a possible D gene (5 bases). The germline V gene has CDR1 MNHEY and CDR2 SVGEGT. The CDR3 consists of 13 residues. The V end lost 2 bases, the J end lost 2 bases, and 7 bases lay between the germline ends. The CDR3 coding sequence is TGTGCCAGCAGTTACGGAGCGGCCTACGAGCAGTACTTC. Its protein is CASSYGAAYEQYF.

This clonotype was counted many times. This chain connects TRBV6-1 to TRBJ1-1; D remains unclear. Germline V gene lookup returns CDR1 MNHNS and CDR2 SASEGT. This CDR3 has 14 residues. V lost 8 bases, J lost 0 bases, and 13 bases lay in between. CDR3 DNA: TGTGCCAGCGTTAGTATACGGGTGAACACTGAAGCTTTCTTT. Translating it yields CASVSIRVNTEAFF.

This clonotype came up many times. V and J are TRBV28 and TRBJ1-2; TRBD1 aligns across 8 bases. With V trimmed by 7 bases and J by 4 bases, 8 bases remained unmatched. CDR1 and CDR2 from the germline V gene are MDHEN and SYDVKM. CDR3 length: 14 residues. The CDR3 sequence: CASTTGGSLYGYTF. The CDR3 DNA reads as TGTGCCAGCACCACAGGGGGGTCCCTCTATGGCTACACCTTC.

This clonotype was observed many times. The chain employs TRBV28 and TRBJ1-2, with D perhaps TRBD1 (6 bases). The V end was cut by 6 bases, the J end by 8 bases, with 16 bases between. The CDR3 extends over 13 amino acids. Germline V CDR1 and CDR2: MDHEN, SYDVKM. The CDR3 region is CASSPGQLYGYTF. CDR3 bases: TGTGCCAGCAGCCCCGGACAGCTCTACGGCTACACCTTC.

The chain recombines TRBV12-3 or TRBV12-4 with TRBJ1-1; no clear D. V dropped 3 bases and J dropped 6 bases, with 5 bases sitting between them. The CDR3 covers 11 residues. The CDR3 here is CASSFSSEAFF. CDR3 nucleotides: TGTGCCAGCAGTTTTAGCTCTGAAGCTTTCTTT.

This clonotype has a handful of counts. V is TRBV7-9 and J is TRBJ2-2; 8 positions match TRBD2. V dropped 3 bases and J dropped 1; count of bases not matched to a gene: 7. This CDR3 contains 17 residues. The germline V gene encodes CDR1 SEHNR and CDR2 FQNEAQ (reference sequence). The DNA for the CDR3 is TGTGCCAGCAGCTTGTGGCAACTAGCGGAGAACACCGGGGAGCTGTTTTTT. Amino acids: CASSLWQLAENTGELFF.

This clonotype appeared many times. This chain uses TRBV6-2 or TRBV6-3 with TRBJ1-6; D is undetermined. Per germline, CDR1 MNHEY and CDR2 SVGEGT. V gave up 2 bases and J gave up 7 bases, with 12 bases separating them. The CDR3 contains 15 residues. The CDR3 nucleotides are TGTGCCAGCAGTTACGGTGGCTATGGGAATTCACCCCTCCACTTT. It specifies CASSYGGYGNSPLHF.

The chain carries TRBV20-1 and TRBJ1-1, with D possibly TRBD1 on 6 matching bases. The germline V gene encodes CDR1 DFQATT and CDR2 SNEGSKA (reference sequence). V gave up 5 bases and J gave up 3 bases, with 10 bases separating them. This CDR3 spans 12 amino acids. CDR3 coding DNA: TGCAGTGCTTTGGGGGCGGACACTGAAGCTTTCTTT. Its protein is CSALGADTEAFF.

At least ten counts were recorded for this clonotype. The chain couples TRBV6-1 to TRBJ1-1, with 8 bases fitting TRBD1. The germline V gene encodes CDR1 MNHNS and CDR2 SASEGT. The CDR3 has 15 residues. Trimming at V came to 8 bases and at J to 0 bases, leaving 8 bases not matched to a gene. CDR3 bases: TGTGCCAGCGGAGGAACAGGGGGTTTGAACACTGAAGCTTTCTTT. As protein: CASGGTGGLNTEAFF.

The V and J genes are TRBV28 and TRBJ2-7; TRBD1 might be the D (6 bases). V was clipped by 6 bases and J by 4 bases, with 10 bases between them. Germline lookup yields CDR1 MDHEN and CDR2 SYDVKM. The CDR3 has 12 amino acids. The DNA of the CDR3 is TGTGCCAGCAGAACAAGGGGGTACGAGCAGTACTTC. Amino acid sequence: CASRTRGYEQYF.

J is TRBJ2-5 and V is TRBV19; 8 positions match TRBD2. Germline loops: CDR1 LNHDA, CDR2 SQIVND (reference sequence). V dropped 5 bases and J dropped 3; count of bases not matched to a gene: 11. The CDR3 length is 16 residues. CDR3 DNA sequence: TGTGCCAGTAGTGCCCTATTTCCGCGGGAGGAAGAGACCCAGTACTTC. Protein: CASSALFPREEETQYF.

This clonotype came up many times. This rearrangement joins TRBV19 to TRBJ2-2; D is unclear. Germline V lookup: CDR1 LNHDA, CDR2 SQIVND (reference sequence). The CDR3 extends over 16 amino acids. V lost 6 bases and J 3 bases, leaving 17 bases between the germline ends. The CDR3 here is CASSSGLRRDTGELFF. The CDR3 nucleotides read TGTGCCAGTAGCAGTGGGCTCAGACGAGACACCGGGGAGCTGTTTTTT.

This clonotype appeared many times. CDR3 residues: CASSLGTGGTTEAFF. The CDR3 DNA is TGTGCCAGCAGTTTAGGGACAGGGGGGACCACTGAAGCTTTCTTT. This chain uses TRBV28 with TRBJ1-1, with 11 bases fitting TRBD1. This CDR3 is 15 amino acids long. Germline CDR1 reads MDHEN; CDR2 reads SYDVKM. The ends lost 2 bases at V and 4 bases at J; junction bases unmatched: 3.

This clonotype was observed many times. V usage is TRBV12-3 or TRBV12-4 and J usage is TRBJ1-1, with a tentative D call TRBD1 (5 bases). Trimming cost V 6 bases and J 3 bases, with 14 bases left between them. There are 14 residues in the CDR3. In DNA form, the CDR3 reads TGTGCCAGCAGAAGGGACGATTCTGACACTGAAGCTTTCTTT. It specifies CASRRDDSDTEAFF.

This clonotype was seen at least ten times. V is TRBV28 and J is TRBJ1-1; D call uncertain. V was clipped by 2 bases and J by 7 bases, with 14 bases between them. The length of the CDR3 is 14 residues. From germline, CDR1 is MDHEN and CDR2 SYDVKM. The CDR3 DNA sequence: TGTGCCAGCAGTTTAGGCCCCAGTAGATATGAAGCTTTCTTT. Encoded protein: CASSLGPSRYEAFF.